Listed here are 18 T cell receptor beta chains from one sample, sequenced in a study of blood T cell repertoires in COVID-19. This table comes from immunoSEQ multiplex PCR, and its TCRdb copy is limited to in-frame clones, with some not included. The repertoire has roughly 90,000 clones, roughly nine tenths of them found once; the top ten carry 5% to 6.5%. Sequencing was carried out using peripheral blood. The receptors come from a woman of 80 years or more with active COVID-19.

Comments on this clone: At one boundary the junction diverges from the germline segment, which might be a read error. V usage is TRBV19 and J usage is TRBJ2-2; TRBD2 aligns across 9 bases. Germline CDR1 LNHDA, CDR2 SQIVND (reference sequence). This CDR3 spans 16 amino acids. The DNA for the CDR3 is TGTGCCAGTATGCGGGAGGGCCCTTCGAAAACCGGGGAGCTGTTTTTT. It specifies CASMREGPSKTGELFF.

The CDR3, as DNA: TGTGCCAGCAGTTCCGCTCAGGGTCATGGCTACACCTTC. It encodes CASSSAQGHGYTF. V is TRBV12-3 or TRBV12-4 and J is TRBJ1-2; D perhaps matches TRBD1 (5 bases). The CDR3 runs to 13 residues. V was pared by 4 bases and J by 6 bases, with 12 bases between.

The V call is TRBV5-4, the J call TRBJ2-7; D possibly corresponds to TRBD2 (6 bases). CDR3 length: 15 residues. With 1 base removed from V and 0 bases from J, the gap between germline ends came to 11 bases. Per germline, CDR1 SGHNT and CDR2 YYREEE (reference sequence). CDR3 in DNA: TGTGCCAGCAGCTTGTCCCTAGCGTTCTCCTACGAGCAGTACTTC. It yields the protein CASSLSLAFSYEQYF.

This clone was picked up a small number of times. The V gene is TRBV5-5, the J gene TRBJ2-7; 7 nucleotides line up with TRBD1. CDR3 length: 17 amino acids. Germline V lookup: CDR1 SGHKS, CDR2 YYEKEE (reference sequence). Germline trimming cut 4 bases from V and 4 bases from J; bases unmatched to any gene: 17. Written as DNA, the CDR3 is TGTGCCAGCAGCGGTACGGACAGGAGCTCTACGCGTTACGAGCAGTACTTC. Translated: CASSGTDRSSTRYEQYF.

V usage is TRBV9 and J usage is TRBJ2-1, with 12 bases matching TRBD2. The CDR3 runs 15 residues. Looked up from germline, CDR1 is SGDLS and CDR2 is YYNGEE. V lost 4 bases to trimming and J lost 7 bases; unmatched junction nucleotides: 6. CDR3 region: CASSPWTSGKNEQFF. The CDR3 bases are TGTGCCAGCAGCCCGTGGACTAGCGGGAAAAATGAGCAGTTCTTC.

The V call is TRBV6-1, the J call TRBJ2-3; 7 bases agree with TRBD1. The CDR3 totals 18 residues. Germline CDR1 MNHNS, CDR2 SASEGT. J gave up 1 base and V 3 bases, and 13 bases lay outside the gene matches. The chain's CDR3 is CASSEVGPGGIGTDTQYF. The CDR3 DNA sequence: TGTGCCAGCAGTGAGGTCGGCCCAGGGGGAATAGGCACAGATACGCAGTATTTT.

This chain joins TRBV2 and TRBJ1-5, with TRBD1 matching 7 bases. This CDR3 has 13 residues. With 3 bases clipped from V and 6 bases from J, the junction kept 2 bases outside the gene matches. The germline gives CDR1 SNHLY, CDR2 FYNNEI. The CDR3 DNA follows: TGTGCCAGCAGTGAGGCAGGGGGTCAGCCCCAGCATTTT. Translating gives CASSEAGGQPQHF.

This clone was detected once. The rearrangement links TRBV9 to TRBJ2-1; 8 positions match TRBD2. In germline, CDR1 is SGDLS, CDR2 YYNGEE. The J segment lost 8 bases and the V segment lost 4 bases, leaving 11 bases of the junction unmatched. There are 15 residues in the CDR3. CDR3 amino acids: CASSLLAGLSDEQFF. In DNA form, the CDR3 reads TGTGCCAGCAGCCTCCTAGCGGGCCTCTCTGATGAGCAGTTCTTC.

The V and J genes are TRBV29-1 and TRBJ2-1, with 9 nucleotides matching TRBD2. Germline CDR1 SQVTM, CDR2 ANQGSEA. This CDR3 comprises 15 residues. Losses at the gene ends were 6 bases for V and 8 bases for J; bases not matched to a gene: 14. CDR3 protein: CSVIESGRPRDEQFF. CDR3 nucleotide sequence: TGCAGCGTAATTGAAAGCGGGAGGCCTAGGGATGAGCAGTTCTTC.

This clone was counted once. The rearrangement uses TRBV27 and TRBJ1-2, with TRBD1 matching 9 bases. Losses at the gene ends were 4 bases for V and 14 bases for J; bases not matched to a gene: 14. The CDR3 sequence is 14 residues long. Germline V gene sequence: CDR1 MNHEY, CDR2 SMNVEV (reference sequence). This CDR3 reads CASSYGGGDRALTF. The CDR3 nucleotides read TGTGCCAGCAGTTATGGGGGTGGGGACAGGGCCCTAACCTTC.

V usage is TRBV3-1 (or the pseudogene TRBV3-2) and J usage is TRBJ2-5; 7 bases agree with TRBD2. The V gene's germline CDR1 is LGHDT and CDR2 YNNKEL (reference sequence). CDR3 size: 18 residues. J gave up 4 bases and V 1 base, and 15 bases lay outside the gene matches. The CDR3 nucleotides read TGTGCCAGCAGCCAAGTTGGGGCTAGCGGACACCCAGGAGAGACCCAGTACTTC. Translated, it gives CASSQVGASGHPGETQYF.

The CDR3 reads CASTPTPLRDFSYEQYF. CDR3 bases: TGTGCCAGCACTCCCACCCCACTTCGGGACTTTTCCTACGAGCAGTACTTC. This sequence joins TRBV6-4 and TRBJ2-7; the D gene is possibly TRBD2 (6 bases). This CDR3 has 17 residues. CDR1 is MRHNA, CDR2 SNTAGT, per germline. Trimming took off 7 bases at V and 1 base at J, with 23 bases between the two ends.

The CDR3 sequence: CASSQDGGRAAMNTEAFF. CDR3 nucleotides: TGCGCCAGCAGCCAAGATGGGGGCAGGGCAGCCATGAACACTGAAGCTTTCTTT. The rearrangement uses TRBV4-1 and TRBJ1-1; possible D gene TRBD1, 6 bases. V was pared by 0 bases and J by 0 bases, with 17 bases between. The CDR3 covers 18 residues. CDR1 MGHRA and CDR2 YSYEKL come from the germline V gene.

The rearrangement uses TRBV9 and TRBJ2-3; D is ambiguous. Germline assignment: CDR1 SGDLS and CDR2 YYNGEE. V dropped 4 bases and J dropped 1 base, with 13 bases sitting between them. The CDR3 runs to 15 residues. This CDR3 reads CASSPASVGTDTQYF. The CDR3, as DNA: TGTGCCAGCAGCCCCGCGAGTGTGGGCACAGATACGCAGTATTTT.

V usage is TRBV10-3 and J usage is TRBJ2-1; TRBD1 might be the D (5 bases). Germline V CDR1 and CDR2: ENHRY, SYGVKD. V lost 7 bases to trimming and J lost 7 bases, with 14 bases between them. This CDR3 region has 13 residues. As DNA, the CDR3 is TGTGCCATCACCGGACATGGGCTGAATGAGCAGTTCTTC. This codes for CAITGHGLNEQFF.

On this clone itself: A junction end diverges from the germline sequence, so it may reflect a read error. The CDR3 DNA reads as TGTGCCAGCAGCTTTAACCGGGACAGCGCCGACTTC. Its translation is CASSFNRDSADF. The V call is TRBV5-6, the J call TRBJ2-5; 7 positions match TRBD1. This CDR3 is 12 amino acids long. The germline CDR1 and CDR2 sequences are SGHDT and YYEEEE.

The chain recombines TRBV7-9 with TRBJ2-7; 10 bases are a match to TRBD2. J lost 5 bases, V lost 0 bases, and 4 bases had no gene match. Germline values: CDR1 SEHNR, CDR2 FQNEAQ (reference sequence). The CDR3 runs 15 residues. The CDR3 is CASSLALAGNNEQYF. For the CDR3, the DNA is TGTGCCAGCAGCTTAGCACTAGCGGGAAACAACGAGCAGTACTTC.

The gene calls are TRBV6-2 or TRBV6-3 and TRBJ1-4; possibly TRBD1 for D (6 bases). The germline V gene has CDR1 MNHEY and CDR2 SVGEGT. CDR3 length equals 14 residues. The germline V and J ends were trimmed by 6 bases and 6 bases, with 14 bases remaining between them. Written as DNA, the CDR3 is TGTGCCAGCAGCATGGACAGTATGGATGAAAAACTGTTTTTT. Protein: CASSMDSMDEKLFF.